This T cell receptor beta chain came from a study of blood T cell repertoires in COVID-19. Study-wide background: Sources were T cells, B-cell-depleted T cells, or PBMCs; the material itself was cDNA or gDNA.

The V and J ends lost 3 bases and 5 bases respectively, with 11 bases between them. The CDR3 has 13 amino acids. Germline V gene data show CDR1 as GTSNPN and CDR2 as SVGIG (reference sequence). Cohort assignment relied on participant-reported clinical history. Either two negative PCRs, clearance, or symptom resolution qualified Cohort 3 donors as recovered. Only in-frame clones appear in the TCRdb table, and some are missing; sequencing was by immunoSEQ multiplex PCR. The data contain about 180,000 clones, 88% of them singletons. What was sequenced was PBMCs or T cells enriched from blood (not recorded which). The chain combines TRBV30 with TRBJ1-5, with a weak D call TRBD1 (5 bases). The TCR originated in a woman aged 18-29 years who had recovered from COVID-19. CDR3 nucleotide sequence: TGTGCCTGGAGCCAGGGTGGAGATCAGCCCCAGCATTTT. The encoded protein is CAWSQGGDQPQHF.